This T cell receptor beta chain came from a study of T cells after yellow fever vaccination. On this clonotype: As yet, its antigen is unknown.

The study, taken as a whole, reports: Researchers report a weaker secondary response that nonetheless peaked faster, day 5 versus 15.

The CDR3 covers 13 residues. Germline V gene data show CDR1 as SGHDT and CDR2 as YYEEEE. Trimming left V 0 bases short and J 8 bases short, with 8 bases between. TCRdb ran MiXCR on the 5' RACE reads and lists one entry per CDR3 protein. The table has about 320,000 distinct CDR3 sequences, about 10% seen once. The V gene is TRBV5-6, the J gene TRBJ1-4; D gene ambiguous. This sequence originates from a man between 18 and 35 years old who received the YFV17D yellow fever vaccine. Source: CD4+ T cells sorted from PBMCs, taken 45 days after the yellow fever booster vaccination. DNA of the CDR3: TGTGCCAGCAGCTTGGAACCCAAAGAAAAACTGTTTTTT. Translated: CASSLEPKEKLFF. Full variable domain (missing parts from reference TRBV5-6 and TRBJ1-4): DAGVTQSPTHLIKTRGQQVTLRCSPKSGHDTVSWYQQALGQGPQFIFQYYEEEERQRGNFPDRFSGHQFPNYSSELNVNALLLGDSALYLCASSLEPKEKLFFGSGTQLSVL.